This TCR beta chain was captured in a study of PD-L1 blockade in urothelial cancer. Study details: When blood samples were assessed, the median T cell count was some 150,000.

Data came from immunoSEQ multiplex PCR; TCRdb stores just in-frame clones and leaves some out. This repertoire shows about 87,000 clones, 84% found once; its top ten account for over 2%. V was pared by 0 bases and J by 3 bases, with 10 bases of the junction left unmatched. This CDR3 has 18 residues. Germline-derived CDR1 and CDR2 are SGHVS and FQNEAQ. The time point here: pretreatment peripheral blood. The chain carries TRBV7-8 and TRBJ2-1, with 8 bases identical to TRBD1. This receptor was taken from a man in his sixties with urothelial cancer. The sequencing here drew on PBMCs, taken around atezolizumab (anti-PD-L1) treatment. This CDR3 reads CASSLAPYSGQGYNEQFF. The CDR3 DNA reads as TGTGCCAGCAGCTTAGCCCCTTACTCAGGACAGGGCTACAATGAGCAGTTCTTC.